This record looks at one T cell receptor (beta chain) sequence and its context. What it recognizes is unknown. The method was immunoSEQ multiplex PCR; TCRdb's version includes in-frame clones alone and lacks a portion of them. The data contain 1 million to 1.2 million clones, 60% to 85% of them seen just once; the ten biggest clones take up roughly 0.83%. This record belongs to a study of shared clonotypes between healthy human individuals. For the study at large: Every donor yielded three CD4 naive, three CD4 memory, two CD8 naive and one CD8 memory plate.

Study-level findings and limits: All-four-donor shared clonotypes had higher generation probabilities than non-shared clonotypes did.

The ends were cut back, 7 bases at V and 7 bases at J, with 13 bases in the middle. The CDR3 runs 13 residues. Germline CDR1 is SNHLY and CDR2 is FYNNEI. The rearrangement joins TRBV2 to TRBJ1-4; D perhaps matches TRBD1 (5 bases). The origin of this receptor is a man aged 18-30 years in good health. Some clones in this sample may be carry-over from other donors' samples. The sample was memory CD4+ T cells from PBMCs. Subset in this sample: CD45RA-negative fraction. The CDR3: CASKGNQGEKLFF. For the CDR3, the DNA is TGTGCCAGCAAGGGGAACCAGGGTGAAAAACTGTTTTTT.